This T cell receptor beta chain was obtained from a study of vaccination and CD4 T cells after COVID-19. V lost 5 bases, J lost 5 bases, and 13 bases lay in between. Germline V gene sequence: CDR1 SEHNR, CDR2 FQNEAQ (reference sequence). This CDR3 has 15 amino acids. Treatment noted: approximately nine-day PBMC culture with coronavirus spike peptide pools or control peptides (ViraFEST assay). Concerning this clonotype: Its specificity is not known.

Cultured CD4+ T cells had their DNA profiled by the Oncomine TCR Beta short-read assay. TCRdb reprocessed the PCR reads with MiXCR, giving one entry per CDR3 protein. The sample comprises about 15,000 distinct CDR3 sequences, approximately 57% of which are singletons, and over 12% rests with the top ten. The genes are TRBV7-9 and TRBJ1-6; tentatively, D is TRBD1 (5 bases). Sample: CD4+ T cells from blood, cultured in vitro. The sequence was collected from a human donor who had recovered from COVID-19. CDR3 coding DNA: TGTGCCAGCAGCCCTCTTTCAGGGAATAATTCACCCCTCCACTTT. Its translation: CASSPLSGNNSPLHF.